The 5 T cell receptor beta chains listed next were all sequenced from one sample in a study of cytomegalovirus exposure and HLA in healthy donors. The PCR ran on 60 Vbeta and 13 Jbeta primers. Sequencing used immunoSEQ multiplex PCR; TCRdb keeps in-frame clones, though not all of them. The sample has under 200,000 clones, 65% to 80% seen once. The sample taken for sequencing was PBMCs. These receptors were taken from a woman between 45 and 60 years old in good health and CMV-seropositive.

The V call is TRBV19, the J call TRBJ2-3; TRBD1 is a possible D gene (5 bases). CDR1 and CDR2 (germline): LNHDA, SQIVND (reference sequence). The CDR3 runs 13 residues. Trimming stripped 3 bases from V and 6 bases from J, with 10 bases between. DNA of the CDR3: TGTGCCAGTAGTATTCAGGGTGCGGATACGCAGTATTTT. Its protein is CASSIQGADTQYF.

The chain couples TRBV10-2 to TRBJ1-2; no reliable D call. Between the trimmed V and J ends, which lost 0 bases and 5 bases, there was a span of 10 bases. CDR3 length: 14 residues. Germline CDR1 and CDR2: WSHSY and SAAADI. CDR3 residues: CASSESGLTYGYTF. The CDR3, as DNA: TGCGCCAGCAGTGAGTCGGGTCTGACTTATGGCTACACCTTC.

The chain couples TRBV6-1 to TRBJ2-7, with D perhaps matching TRBD1 (6 bases). The CDR3 length is 14 residues. The V end lost 3 bases, the J end lost 0 bases, and 9 bases lay between the germline ends. Germline V lookup: CDR1 MNHNS, CDR2 SASEGT. CDR3 in DNA: TGTGCCAGCAGTGACGACAGGTACTCCTACGAGCAGTACTTC. This codes for CASSDDRYSYEQYF.

The CDR3 region is CASSGSGTGRTEAFF. CDR3 sequence (DNA): TGTGCCAGCAGCGGGTCCGGGACAGGGAGGACTGAAGCTTTCTTT. The chain uses TRBV9 and TRBJ1-1, with 9 bases identical to TRBD1. Looked up from germline, CDR1 is SGDLS and CDR2 is YYNGEE. V was pared by 3 bases and J by 5 bases, with 8 bases of the junction left unmatched. The CDR3 runs 15 residues. The complete variable domain, with remaining parts taken from reference TRBV9 and TRBJ1-1, reads DSGVTQTPKHLITATGQRVTLRCSPRSGDLSVYWYQQSLDQGLQFLIQYYNGEERAKGNILERFSAQQFPDLHSELNLSSLELGDSALYFCASSGSGTGRTEAFFGQGTRLTVV.

This chain joins TRBV11-2 and TRBJ1-6; 9 bases map to TRBD1. V dropped 6 bases and J dropped 7; count of bases not matched to a gene: 10. CDR1 SGHAT and CDR2 FQNNGV come from the germline V gene. The CDR3 spans 16 residues. The CDR3 region has the DNA TGTGCCAGCAGTCGTATACAGGGGGCAGCGAATTCACCCCTCCACTTT. Amino acid sequence: CASSRIQGAANSPLHF.